The present TCR beta chain was sequenced within a study of cytomegalovirus exposure and HLA in healthy donors. The study's findings and limits: For most TCR sequences rarity was the rule, although some public TCRs occurred in many donors.

The primer mix had 60 Vbeta and 13 Jbeta primers. Using immunoSEQ multiplex PCR, the repertoire was profiled, and TCRdb retains in-frame clones only, with some absent. This repertoire shows about 160,000 clones, approximately 81% found once; its top ten account for approximately 1.6%. This CDR3 spans 13 amino acids. The germline CDR1 and CDR2 sequences are LNHDA and SQIVND (reference sequence). V dropped 6 bases and J dropped 7; count of bases not matched to a gene: 4. This clone appeared a single time. Its antigen is still unknown. Sequenced material: PBMCs. The chain joins TRBV19 to TRBJ2-2, with TRBD1 matching over 8 bases. This receptor was taken from a male donor in good health and CMV-seronegative. The CDR3 spells CASSGQGGGELFF. CDR3 DNA sequence: TGTGCCAGTAGCGGACAGGGCGGCGGGGAGCTGTTTTTT.